This T cell receptor beta chain was identified during a study of blood T cell repertoires in COVID-19 (dated by TCRdb to the early 2020s). Looking at the study overall: Samples from collaborators originated in the United States, Italy and Spain and spanned both the acute and convalescent phases of COVID-19. The prospective study material was composed of cDNA or gDNA derived from T cells, B-cell-depleted T cells, or PBMCs. The dataset comprised deeply sampled blood TCRbeta repertoires from subjects exposed to, actively infected with, or recovered from COVID-19. The repertoires were released in a freely available public database intended as a resource for research on the immune response to SARS-CoV-2. Samples were obtained from the ongoing ImmuneRACE study (first 160 participants) and from 1,254 subjects provided by 6 global collaborators. Nearly every sample came with metadata listing a de-identified subject ID, COVID-19 status, age in years and sex. Where available, HLA class I and class II types were taken from metadata supplied by the sample provider and were not determined by assay-based typing.

General conclusions and limits of the study: Clinical and demographic metadata were provided uncurated, with the amount varying by source and participant.

The CDR3 has 10 amino acids, counting the end cysteine and phenylalanine. Only the CDR3 DNA stays, 30 bases, in frame from base 1. From a lookup of the germline V gene (reference sequence), CDR1 and CDR2 are DFQATT and SNEGSKA. Whole blood was collected in K2EDTA tubes by collaborating institutions according to the institutions' own protocols. For TCRbeta analysis, collaborator samples were shipped as frozen whole blood, as isolated PBMCs, or as DNA extracted from either sample type. The immunoSEQ Assay, a bias-controlled multiplex PCR, was used to amplify TCRbeta CDR3 regions from genomic DNA. On the study's bioinformatics: The number of nucleated cells in each sample was estimated by amplification of reference gene primers within the assay. Sequence reads were collapsed and filtered to measure the absolute abundance of every unique TCRbeta CDR3 rearrangement. For each sample, productive Simpson clonality was calculated as the square root of Simpson's diversity index over productive rearrangements. TCRdb stores this immuneACCESS table with in-frame sequences only. Part of the clones is absent; in the studies checked, under half of the shortfall reflects unresolved V genes, and no reason is known for the rest. V, J and clone size were drawn from that table, and D and trimming were deduced from the DNA. The sample table holds tens of thousands of clones, of which approximately 86% were seen once. 5% to 7.5% of the sample comes from the top ten.

Of note for this clone: Its antigen specificity is not known. The junction departs from the called germline gene at one end, perhaps through a read error.

The sample consisted of peripheral blood. The receptor comes from a woman in her 50s with acute or convalescent COVID-19. The rearranged segments are TRBV20-1 and TRBJ1-2; no D gene is confidently identified. The DNA reads TGCGGCGGGTTTGAGTCGACTCTGCTCTTC. Its protein product is CGGFESTLLF.